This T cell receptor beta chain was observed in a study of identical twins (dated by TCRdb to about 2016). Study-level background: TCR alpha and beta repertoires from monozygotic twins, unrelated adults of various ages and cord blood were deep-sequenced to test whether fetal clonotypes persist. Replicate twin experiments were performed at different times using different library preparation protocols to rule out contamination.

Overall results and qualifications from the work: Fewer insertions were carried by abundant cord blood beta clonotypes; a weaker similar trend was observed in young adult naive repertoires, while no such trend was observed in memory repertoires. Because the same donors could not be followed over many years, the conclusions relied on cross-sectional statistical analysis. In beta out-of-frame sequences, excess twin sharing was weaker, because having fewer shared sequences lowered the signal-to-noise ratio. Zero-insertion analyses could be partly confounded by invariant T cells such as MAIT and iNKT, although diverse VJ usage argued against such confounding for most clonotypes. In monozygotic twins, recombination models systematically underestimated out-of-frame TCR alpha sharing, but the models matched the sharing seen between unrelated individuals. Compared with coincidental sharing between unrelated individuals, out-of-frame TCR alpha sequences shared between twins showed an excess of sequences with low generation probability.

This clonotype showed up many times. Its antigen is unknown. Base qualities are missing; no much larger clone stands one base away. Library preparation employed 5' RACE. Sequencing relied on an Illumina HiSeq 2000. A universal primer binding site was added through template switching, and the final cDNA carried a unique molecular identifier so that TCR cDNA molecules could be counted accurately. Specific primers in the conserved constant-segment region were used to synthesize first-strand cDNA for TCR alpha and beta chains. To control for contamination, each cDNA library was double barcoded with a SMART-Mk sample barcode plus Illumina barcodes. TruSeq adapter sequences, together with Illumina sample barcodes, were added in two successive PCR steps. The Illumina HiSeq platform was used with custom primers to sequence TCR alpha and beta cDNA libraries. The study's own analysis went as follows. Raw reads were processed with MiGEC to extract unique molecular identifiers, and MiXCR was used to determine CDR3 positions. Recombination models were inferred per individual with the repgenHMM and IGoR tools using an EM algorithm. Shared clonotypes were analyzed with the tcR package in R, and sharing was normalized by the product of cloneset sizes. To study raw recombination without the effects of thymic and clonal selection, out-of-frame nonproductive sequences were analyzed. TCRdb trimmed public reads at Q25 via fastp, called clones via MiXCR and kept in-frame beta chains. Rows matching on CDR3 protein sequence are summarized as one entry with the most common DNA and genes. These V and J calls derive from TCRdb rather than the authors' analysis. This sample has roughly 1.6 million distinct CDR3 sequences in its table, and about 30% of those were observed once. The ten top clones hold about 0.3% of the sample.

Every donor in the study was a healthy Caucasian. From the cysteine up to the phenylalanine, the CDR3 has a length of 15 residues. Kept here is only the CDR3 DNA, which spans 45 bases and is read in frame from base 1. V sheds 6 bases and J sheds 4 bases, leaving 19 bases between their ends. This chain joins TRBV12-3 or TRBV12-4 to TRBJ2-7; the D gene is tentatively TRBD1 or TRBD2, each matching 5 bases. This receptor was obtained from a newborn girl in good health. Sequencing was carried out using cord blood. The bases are TGTGCCAGCAGCCCCTTCCAGGGAGCAAAATACGAGCAGTACTTC. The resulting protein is CASSPFQGAKYEQYF.